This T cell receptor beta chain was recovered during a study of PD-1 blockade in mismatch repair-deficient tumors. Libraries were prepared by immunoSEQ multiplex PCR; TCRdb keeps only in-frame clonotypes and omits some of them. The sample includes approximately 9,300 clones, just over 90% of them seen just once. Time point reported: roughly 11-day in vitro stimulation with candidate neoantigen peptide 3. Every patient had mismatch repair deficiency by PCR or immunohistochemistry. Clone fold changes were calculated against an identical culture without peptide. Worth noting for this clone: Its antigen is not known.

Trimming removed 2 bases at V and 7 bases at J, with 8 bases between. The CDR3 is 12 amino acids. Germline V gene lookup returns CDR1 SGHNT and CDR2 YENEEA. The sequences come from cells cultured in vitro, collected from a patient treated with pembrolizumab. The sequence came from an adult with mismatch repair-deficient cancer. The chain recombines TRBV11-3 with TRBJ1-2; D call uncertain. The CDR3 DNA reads TGTGCCAGCAGCTTAAAAGGGTTTGGCTACACCTTC. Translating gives CASSLKGFGYTF.